Below are 9 T cell receptor beta chains sequenced from a single sample in a study of PD-1 blockade in classical Hodgkin lymphoma. Each patient relapsed following autologous stem cell transplantation, and prior brentuximab vedotin exposure differed. The assay was immunoSEQ multiplex PCR, and TCRdb's table has in-frame clones only and misses some. The repertoire holds roughly 35,000 clones, with 85% to 90% as singletons. The source material was peripheral blood mononuclear cells (PBMCs), sampled before the second cycle of nivolumab. These receptors were collected from a human donor with classical Hodgkin lymphoma.

The chain couples TRBV7-9 to TRBJ2-2; D remains unclear. Trimming stripped 5 bases from V and 3 bases from J, with 13 bases between. This CDR3 has 15 amino acids. In germline, CDR1 is SEHNR, CDR2 FQNEAQ (reference sequence). This CDR3 is CASSPPGLDTGELFF. The CDR3 DNA reads TGTGCCAGCAGCCCCCCGGGTTTGGACACCGGGGAGCTGTTTTTT.

This clone has a single count. The chain employs TRBV5-4 and TRBJ2-3; 8 nucleotides match TRBD2. V shed 4 bases, J shed 1 base, and the junction held 5 bases outside the gene matches. The CDR3 contains 15 residues. Germline V gene data show CDR1 as SGHNT and CDR2 as YYREEE (reference sequence). As DNA, the CDR3 is TGTGCCAGCAGCATACGGACTAGCCGCACAGATACGCAGTATTTT. This codes for CASSIRTSRTDTQYF.

The chain recombines TRBV19 with TRBJ2-7; D is possibly TRBD1 (5 bases). V was trimmed by 3 bases and J by 6 bases, leaving 9 bases between them. CDR1 is LNHDA, CDR2 SQIVND, per germline (reference sequence). The CDR3 is 12 residues long. The CDR3 region has the DNA TGTGCCAGTAGTATTGGGGCTACCGAGCAGTACTTC. It translates to CASSIGATEQYF.

The chain uses TRBV27 and TRBJ1-6; perhaps TRBD1 as D (5 bases). Per the germline V gene, CDR1 is MNHEY and CDR2 is SMNVEV (reference sequence). Deletions cut 4 bases from V and 0 bases from J, with 13 bases between. There are 17 residues in the CDR3. CDR3 region: CASSSDILSSYNSPLHF. CDR3 in DNA: TGTGCCAGCAGTTCGGACATACTAAGCTCCTATAATTCACCCCTCCACTTT.

The chain links TRBV15 to TRBJ2-3; tentatively, D is TRBD2 (5 bases). The V gene's germline CDR1 is LNHNV and CDR2 YYDKDF (reference sequence). The ends were cut back, 1 base at V and 0 bases at J, with 14 bases in the middle. The CDR3 consists of 17 residues. The DNA for the CDR3 is TGTGCCACCAGCAGAGGCGGTCGTAGCGCAAGCACAGATACGCAGTATTTT. This gives the protein CATSRGGRSASTDTQYF.

CDR3 coding DNA: TGTGCCAGCAGTGGACAGATCTCCTACGAGCAGTACTTC. Its translation is CASSGQISYEQYF. The rearrangement joins TRBV6-6 to TRBJ2-7, with TRBD1 as a possible D gene (6 bases). V was shortened by 5 bases and J by 0 bases, with 8 bases between the two germline ends. The length of the CDR3 is 13 residues. The germline V gene has CDR1 MNHNY and CDR2 SVGAGI (reference sequence).

The chain joins TRBV11-2 to TRBJ2-1; 8 bases agree with TRBD2. V gave up 1 base and J gave up 6 bases; unmatched junction bases: 14. This CDR3 contains 18 residues. Germline CDR1 reads SGHAT; CDR2 reads FQNNGV. The CDR3 region is CASSLVLWEREPLNEQFF. Here the CDR3 DNA reads TGTGCCAGCAGCTTAGTCCTTTGGGAGCGGGAGCCTCTCAATGAGCAGTTCTTC.

The chain links TRBV11-3 to TRBJ2-2; TRBD2 matches 11 bases. The CDR3 runs 17 residues. Germline V gene data show CDR1 as SGHNT and CDR2 as YENEEA. Trimming removed 4 bases from V and 4 bases from J; junction bases left unmatched: 8. Written as DNA, the CDR3 is TGTGCCAGCAGCTCCTCTAGCGGGAGGATCGGCACCGGGGAGCTGTTTTTT. Amino acids: CASSSSSGRIGTGELFF.

This rearrangement joins TRBV27 to TRBJ1-4; 7 bases fit TRBD1. Germline CDR1 MNHEY, CDR2 SMNVEV (reference sequence). CDR3 length: 16 amino acids. The trim removed 2 bases at V and 0 bases at J, leaving 3 bases unmatched. The CDR3 loop reads CASSLGTAPTNEKLFF. DNA for the CDR3: TGTGCCAGCAGTTTAGGGACAGCCCCAACTAATGAAAAACTGTTTTTT.